The 9 T cell receptor beta chains listed next were all sequenced from one sample in a study of blood T cells in healthy people across ages. The use of a sample-barcoded 5' primer and a J-beta primer mix characterized a second PCR of roughly 6 to 11 cycles. TCRdb processed the 5' RACE reads anew with MiXCR; each CDR3 protein has one entry. The table records about 510,000 distinct CDR3 sequences, about 26% of them present only once. These sequences were also reported in another study, on T cells of mothers and their children.

The material sequenced was blood. These receptors were taken from a boy aged 2 to 9 in good health.

This clonotype was seen a few times. V is TRBV29-1 and J is TRBJ1-2; D not resolved. Germline V gene data show CDR1 as SQVTM and CDR2 as ANQGSEA. This CDR3 has 12 residues. Between the trimmed V and J ends, which lost 4 bases and 7 bases, there was a span of 13 bases. DNA for the CDR3: TGCAGCGTTGGTGAGGGCTCTGGTGGCTACACCTTC. Its translation: CSVGEGSGGYTF.

The rearrangement links TRBV7-6 to TRBJ2-2; D not resolved. There are 16 residues in the CDR3. Germline V gives CDR1 SGHVS, CDR2 FNYEAQ. V was cut by 2 bases and J by 2 bases, with 12 bases left in between. The CDR3 sequence: CASSLSYLQNTGELFF. In nucleotides, the CDR3 is TGTGCCAGCAGCTTAAGTTACTTGCAAAACACCGGGGAGCTGTTTTTT.

The CDR3 coding sequence is TGTGCCAGCAGCTTAGGAGGGCAAGGCGAGCAGTACTTC. Its protein is CASSLGGQGEQYF. The genes are TRBV11-2 and TRBJ2-7, with D possibly being TRBD2 (5 bases). Between the trimmed V and J ends, which lost 1 base and 6 bases, there was a span of 10 bases. Germline CDR1 and CDR2: SGHAT and FQNNGV. CDR3 size: 13 residues.

The J gene is TRBJ2-5, the V gene TRBV10-1; a possible D gene is TRBD1 (5 bases). V was cut by 0 bases and J by 5 bases, with 7 bases left in between. Germline V gene sequence: CDR1 WNHNN, CDR2 SYGVQD (reference sequence). CDR3 length: 13 amino acids. For the CDR3, the DNA is TGCGCCAGCAGTGAGTCGCCAGGGGAGACCCAGTACTTC. Protein: CASSESPGETQYF.

This clonotype was observed a few times. This rearrangement joins TRBV5-6 to TRBJ2-5; D unclear. Trimming removed 5 bases at V and 6 bases at J, with 8 bases between. Germline V gene sequence: CDR1 SGHDT, CDR2 YYEEEE. The CDR3 length is 11 residues. CDR3 region: CASRGWKTQYF. In DNA form, the CDR3 reads TGTGCCAGCAGGGGCTGGAAGACCCAGTACTTC. Variable domain in full (rest from reference TRBV5-6 and TRBJ2-5): DAGVTQSPTHLIKTRGQQVTLRCSPKSGHDTVSWYQQALGQGPQFIFQYYEEEERQRGNFPDRFSGHQFPNYSSELNVNALLLGDSALYLCASRGWKTQYFGPGTRLLVL.

The V and J genes are TRBV5-6 and TRBJ1-2, with D unresolved. This CDR3 is 12 amino acids long. V was trimmed by 1 base and J by 8 bases, leaving 9 bases between them. The germline CDR1 and CDR2 sequences are SGHDT and YYEEEE. CDR3 sequence: CASSLRSWGYTF. CDR3 DNA sequence: TGTGCCAGCAGCTTGAGATCTTGGGGCTACACCTTC.

With respect to this clonotype: At one of its ends the junction is not consistent with the germline gene, which may arise from a read error. The chain has TRBV12-3 or TRBV12-4 and TRBJ2-1; TRBD2 matches at 11 bases. The CDR3 runs to 15 residues. The CDR3 DNA is TGTGCCAGCAGTCGGACTACGACGACTAGCGGGGCCGTGGTCTTC. This encodes CASSRTTTTSGAVVF.

The chain couples TRBV2 to TRBJ1-6; D perhaps matches TRBD1 (5 bases). Per the germline V gene, CDR1 is SNHLY and CDR2 is FYNNEI. V lost 7 bases to trimming and J lost 7 bases, with 14 bases between them. The CDR3 has 14 residues. CDR3 in DNA: TGTGCCAGCAATGCAGGACACAGGAATTCACCCCTCCACTTT. Amino acid sequence: CASNAGHRNSPLHF.

In this sample, this clonotype turned up a few times. The gene calls are TRBV29-1 and TRBJ2-1; possible D gene TRBD1, 6 bases. The germline V gene has CDR1 SQVTM and CDR2 ANQGSEA. This CDR3 has 14 amino acids. The germline V and J ends were trimmed by 3 bases and 6 bases, with 15 bases remaining between them. This chain's CDR3 is CSVDNRVEINEQFF. The CDR3 DNA reads TGCAGCGTTGACAACAGGGTAGAAATCAATGAGCAGTTCTTC.